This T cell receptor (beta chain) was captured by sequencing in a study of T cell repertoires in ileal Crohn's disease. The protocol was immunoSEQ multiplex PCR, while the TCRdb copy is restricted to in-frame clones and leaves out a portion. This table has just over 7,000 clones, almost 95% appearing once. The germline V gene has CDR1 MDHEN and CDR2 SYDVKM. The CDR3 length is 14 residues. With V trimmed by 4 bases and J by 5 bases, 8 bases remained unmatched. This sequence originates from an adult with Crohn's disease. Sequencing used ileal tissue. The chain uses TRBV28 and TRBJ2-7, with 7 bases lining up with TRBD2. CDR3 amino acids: CASSSPGGRNEQYF. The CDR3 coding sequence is TGTGCCAGCAGTTCCCCCGGGGGGAGAAACGAGCAGTACTTC.